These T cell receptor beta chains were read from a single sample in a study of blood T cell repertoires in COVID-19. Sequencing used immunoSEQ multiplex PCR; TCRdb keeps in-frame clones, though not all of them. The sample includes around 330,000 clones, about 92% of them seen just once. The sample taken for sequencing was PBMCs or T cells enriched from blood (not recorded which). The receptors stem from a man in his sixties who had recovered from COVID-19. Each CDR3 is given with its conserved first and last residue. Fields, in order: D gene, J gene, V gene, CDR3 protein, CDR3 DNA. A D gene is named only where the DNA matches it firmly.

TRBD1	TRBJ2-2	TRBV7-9	CASTLSPRGTGNTGELFF	TGTGCCAGCACCCTATCCCCCCGGGGGACAGGGAACACCGGGGAGCTGTTTTTT
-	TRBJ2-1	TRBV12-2	CASRLARVGYNEQFF	TGTGCAAGTCGCTTAGCGCGGGTAGGCTACAATGAGCAGTTCTTC
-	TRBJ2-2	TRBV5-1	CASSLKGVGELFF	TGCGCCAGCAGCTTGAAAGGGGTCGGGGAGCTGTTTTTT
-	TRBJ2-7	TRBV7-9	CASSPGGRGADEQYF	TGTGCCAGCAGCCCCGGGGGCAGGGGGGCCGACGAGCAGTACTTC
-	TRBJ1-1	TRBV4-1	CASSQKSQRTEAFF	TGCGCCAGCAGCCAAAAGAGCCAGCGGACTGAAGCTTTCTTT
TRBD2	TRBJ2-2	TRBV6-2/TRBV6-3	CASSYSASGGNTGELFF	TGTGCCAGCAGTTACTCGGCTAGCGGGGGTAACACCGGGGAGCTGTTTTTT
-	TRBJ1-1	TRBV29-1	CSVVQVAVWTEAFF	TGCAGCGTTGTGCAGGTGGCTGTTTGGACTGAAGCTTTCTTT
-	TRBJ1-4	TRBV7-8	CASSLVGGRGEKLFF	TGTGCCAGCAGCTTAGTAGGGGGAAGGGGTGAAAAACTGTTTTTT
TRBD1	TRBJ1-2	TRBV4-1	CASSQGNRGFLYGYTF	TGCGCCAGCAGCCAGGGCAACAGGGGATTTCTCTATGGCTACACCTTC
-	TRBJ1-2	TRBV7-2	CASSSRKGQLVYGYTF	TGTGCCAGCAGCTCCCGCAAAGGACAGCTAGTCTATGGCTACACCTTC